Presented here are 27 T cell receptor beta chains from one specimen sequenced in a study of CD8+CD57+ T cells in acquired aplastic anemia. Genomic DNA, serving as template, underwent TCR beta VDJ and CDR3 profiling. TCRdb redid the calling of the reads with MiXCR, one entry per CDR3 protein. The profile shows 400,000 to 500,000 distinct CDR3 sequences, roughly 64% of them singletons. Material: sorted CD4+, CD8+, or CD8+CD57+ T cells (not recorded which) from PBMCs. These TCRs come from a human donor in good health, serving as a control.

The chain is built from TRBV7-9 and TRBJ2-6, with D hard to call. CDR3 length: 15 amino acids. V was pared by 5 bases and J by 16 bases, with 24 bases between. Germline V gene data show CDR1 as SEHNR and CDR2 as FQNEAQ (reference sequence). The CDR3 nucleotides are TGTGCCAGCAGCAGAGAACTTAGCAATGCGCCCCTGCTGACTTTC. Protein: CASSRELSNAPLLTF.

Remarks on this clonotype: Its ends do not fully match the called genes, so a read error is possible. The chain uses TRBV7-2 and TRBJ1-1; D is uncertain. CDR1 is SGHTA, CDR2 FQGNSA, per germline. This CDR3 comprises 13 residues. The chain's CDR3 is CATSTGSWRTAFF. The CDR3 DNA is TGTGCCACCAGCACTGGGAGTTGGAGAACCGCTTTCTTT.

As for this clonotype: Mismatch with germline at one junction end may stem from a read error. The J gene is TRBJ2-7, the V gene TRBV7-3; D possibly corresponds to TRBD2 (6 bases). CDR1 is SGHTA, CDR2 FQGTGA, per germline. The CDR3 runs 16 residues. The CDR3 coding sequence is TGTGCTAGCAGCTTAGACGGCAGCGGGCGGAGATACGAGCAGTACTTC. Its translation: CASSLDGSGRRYEQYF.

This clonotype was seen once. CDR3 in DNA: TGTGCCAGCAATGATAGCGGGGGTGAGCAGTTCTTC. This encodes CASNDSGGEQFF. This chain links TRBV12-3 or TRBV12-4 with TRBJ2-1, with TRBD2 identical over 9 bases. The CDR3 is 12 residues long. With 7 bases clipped from V and 9 bases from J, the junction kept 4 bases outside the gene matches.

To note about this clonotype: The junction does not match germline at one end; this may be a read error. This rearrangement joins TRBV25-1 to TRBJ1-2; D perhaps matches TRBD1 (5 bases). The CDR3 length is 13 residues. Germline V gene sequence: CDR1 MGHDK, CDR2 SYGVNS. The CDR3 loop reads CASRAGGAQGFTF. In DNA, the CDR3 is TGTGCCAGCAGGGCGGGTGGGGCGCAAGGCTTCACCTTC.

This clonotype has at least ten counts. The chain recombines TRBV3-1 with TRBJ2-5; D remains unclear. The CDR3 is made up of 14 amino acids. V dropped 1 base and J dropped 2 bases, with 8 bases sitting between them. CDR1 LGHDT and CDR2 YNNKEL come from the germline V gene (reference sequence). CDR3 in amino acids: CASSQASGQETQYF. Written as DNA, the CDR3 is TGTGCCAGCAGCCAAGCGAGTGGACAAGAGACCCAGTACTTC.

This clonotype appeared a single time. The CDR3 DNA is TGTGCCACCTCGATACAGGGGGCGTTTACCTATGGCTACACCTTC. Its protein product is CATSIQGAFTYGYTF. This chain links TRBV10-3 with TRBJ1-2; 9 nucleotides agree with TRBD1. V lost 10 bases to trimming and J lost 4 bases; unmatched junction nucleotides: 13. Germline CDR1 is ENHRY and CDR2 is SYGVKD. The CDR3 loop spans 15 amino acids.

Concerning this clonotype itself: One junction end does not reproduce the germline sequence, and a read error may be involved. This chain connects TRBV5-1 to TRBJ2-7; a weak D match, TRBD2 (7 bases). The germline V gene encodes CDR1 SGHRS and CDR2 YFSETQ. There are 15 residues in the CDR3. The CDR3, as DNA: TGTGCCAGCAGCGCGATAGGGGGGGGGGTCTACGAGCAGTACTTC. It codes for CASSAIGGGVYEQYF.

This clonotype has only a few counts. The chain carries TRBV10-3 and TRBJ1-6; 7 bases align to TRBD1. The CDR3 contains 13 residues. Germline V lookup: CDR1 ENHRY, CDR2 SYGVKD. The V and J ends lost 6 bases and 10 bases, in that order; junction bases with no gene match: 6. This chain's CDR3 is CAIREGAQSPLHF. DNA for the CDR3: TGTGCCATCAGAGAGGGGGCGCAATCACCCCTCCACTTT.

This sequence joins TRBV6-5 and TRBJ1-6, with D tentatively TRBD1 (5 bases). CDR3 length: 14 amino acids. Germline CDR1 is MNHEY and CDR2 is SVGAGI. Deletions cut 0 bases from V and 10 bases from J, with 10 bases between. CDR3 nucleotides: TGTGCCAGCAGTTACTCAGGGGTACAATCACCCCTCCACTTT. This sequence encodes CASSYSGVQSPLHF.

With regard to this clonotype: Because the CDR3 is missing its conserved closing phenylalanine or tryptophan, this is likely a read error. V is TRBV7-3 and J is TRBJ2-1; perhaps TRBD2 as D (5 bases). CDR3 length: 16 amino acids. V lost 5 bases to trimming and J lost 9 bases, with 23 bases between them. From germline, CDR1 is SGHTA and CDR2 FQGTGA. The CDR3 nucleotides read TGTGCCAGCAGCGACCGGGGTGGCGGCAAGAGTAGTGAGCAGTTCTCC. Translated: CASSDRGGGKSSEQFS.

The chain combines TRBV7-2 with TRBJ1-6; no definite D call. The CDR3 runs to 12 residues. Germline lookup yields CDR1 SGHTA and CDR2 FQGNSA. V was clipped by 0 bases and J by 11 bases, with 5 bases between them. The CDR3 loop reads CASSLAMTPLHF. The CDR3 DNA reads as TGTGCCAGCAGCTTAGCTATGACACCCCTCCACTTT.

The chain links TRBV19 to TRBJ1-2, with a tentative D call TRBD1 (5 bases). CDR1 and CDR2 (germline): LNHDA, SQIVND (reference sequence). The V end lost 7 bases, the J end lost 4 bases, and 25 bases lay between the germline ends. CDR3 length: 17 residues. CDR3 loop: CASTPGDTGHLGYGYTF. CDR3 bases: TGTGCCAGTACCCCTGGGGATACAGGACACCTTGGCTATGGCTACACCTTC. Together with reference TRBV19 and TRBJ1-2, the CDR3 gives the full variable domain: DGGITQSPKYLFRKEGQNVTLSCEQNLNHDAMYWYRQDPGQGLRLIYYSQIVNDFQKGDIAEGYSVSREKKESFPLTVTSAQKNPTAFYLCASTPGDTGHLGYGYTFGSGTRLTVV.

This clonotype showed up many times. The rearrangement links TRBV9 to TRBJ2-5; no firm D call. The germline V gene encodes CDR1 SGDLS and CDR2 YYNGEE. Deletions cut 1 base from V and 5 bases from J, with 18 bases between. This CDR3 contains 16 residues. This CDR3 reads CASSVTRSGQRETQYF. CDR3 coding DNA: TGTGCCAGCAGCGTAACTCGATCCGGGCAGAGGGAGACCCAGTACTTC.

Concerning this clonotype itself: The CDR3 does not end in the conserved phenylalanine or tryptophan, so this is likely a read error. CDR3 amino acids: CASSRGDSSTDEQYL. Written as DNA, the CDR3 is TGTGCCAGCAGCAGGGGGGACTCGTCTACTGACGAGCAGTACCTC. The V and J genes are TRBV2 and TRBJ2-7, with D maybe TRBD1 (7 bases). Trimming removed 6 bases at V and 5 bases at J, with 20 bases between. The germline V gene encodes CDR1 SNHLY and CDR2 FYNNEI. The CDR3 has 15 residues.

Of note for this clonotype: At one end, the junction sequence differs from germline, possibly due to a read error. The rearrangement joins TRBV7-1 to TRBJ2-5, with D uncertain. TRBV7-1 is given ORF status, its function remaining uncertain. The CDR3 length is 17 residues. The CDR3 sequence is CASSAAGSWVIGPTQYF. The CDR3 DNA is TGTGCCAGCAGCGCAGCTGGGTCTTGGGTTATCGGGCCAACCCAGTACTTC.

This clonotype turned up a few times. The CDR3 spells CSARDVQAATFF. CDR3 nucleotides: TGCAGTGCTAGAGACGTACAGGCTGCTACTTTCTTT. The chain joins TRBV20-1 to TRBJ1-1, with a tentative D call TRBD1 (5 bases). The CDR3 extends over 12 amino acids. CDR1 is DFQATT and CDR2 is SNEGSKA in the germline V gene (reference sequence). Trimming shortened V by 0 bases and J by 12 bases, and 14 bases separated the two germline ends.

The chain employs TRBV11-2 and TRBJ1-6; 7 nucleotides align to TRBD1. The CDR3 length is 14 residues. Looked up from germline, CDR1 is SGHAT and CDR2 is FQNNGV. J gave up 9 bases and V 3 bases, and 5 bases lay outside the gene matches. The CDR3 protein is CASSFGGQSSPLHF. CDR3 nucleotide sequence: TGTGCCAGCAGCTTCGGGGGACAGAGTTCACCCCTCCACTTT.

This chain links TRBV5-4 with TRBJ1-4; D is possibly TRBD1 (5 bases). This CDR3 is 15 amino acids long. Germline assignment: CDR1 SGHNT and CDR2 YYREEE (reference sequence). The ends were cut back, 4 bases at V and 5 bases at J, with 15 bases in the middle. CDR3 sequence: CASSLGAGQNEKLFF. DNA for the CDR3: TGTGCCAGCAGCCTGGGTGCGGGGCAAAATGAAAAACTGTTTTTT.

This clonotype was detected many times. CDR3 sequence: CASSLEPGVVTEAFF. The CDR3 DNA sequence: TGTGCCAGCAGCTTAGAACCAGGGGTCGTCACTGAAGCTTTCTTT. The chain is built from TRBV7-2 and TRBJ1-1; a weak D match, TRBD1 (6 bases). The CDR3 loop spans 15 amino acids. Germline V lookup: CDR1 SGHTA, CDR2 FQGNSA. The V end was cut by 1 base, the J end by 4 bases, with 13 bases between. The full variable domain, in which reference TRBV7-2 and TRBJ1-1 provide the parts outside the CDR3, is GAGVSQSPSNKVTEKGKDVELRCDPISGHTALYWYRQSLGQGLEFLIYFQGNSAPDKSGLPSDRFSAERTGGSVSTLTIQRTQQEDSAVYLCASSLEPGVVTEAFFGQGTRLTVV.

The chain links TRBV11-1 to TRBJ2-7; 8 bases align to TRBD1. The CDR3 is 16 residues long. Germline lookup yields CDR1 SGHAT and CDR2 FQDESV (reference sequence). J was trimmed by 5 bases and V by 7 bases; bases with no gene match: 16. The CDR3 spells CASTGQGYPPLNEQYF. In DNA form, the CDR3 reads TGTGCCAGCACCGGACAGGGATATCCTCCCCTGAACGAGCAGTACTTC.

Notes on this clonotype: With a much larger clone just one base away, this may be a read error. Here the CDR3 DNA reads TGCAGTGCCCGCGCGGGGGGCCCGTACAATGAGCAGTACTTC. Protein sequence: CSARAGGPYNEQYF. The rearrangement links TRBV20-1 to TRBJ2-7; 8 bases align to TRBD2. V trimming: 6 bases; J trimming: 7 bases; junction bases outside the gene matches: 14. The CDR3 has 14 amino acids. The V gene's germline CDR1 is DFQATT and CDR2 SNEGSKA (reference sequence).

In regard to this clonotype: One junction end disagrees with the germline gene, perhaps due to a read error. V and J are TRBV23-1 and TRBJ2-3; the match to TRBD2 covers 16 bases. TRBV23-1 is an ORF, with its function uncertain. This CDR3 region has 20 residues. CDR3 nucleotide sequence: TGTGCCAGTAGTCAGCGGGGGACTAGCGGGGGGGCCTTTCCCACAGATACGCAGTATTTT. Translated: CASSQRGTSGGAFPTDTQYF.

The chain employs TRBV5-6 and TRBJ1-4, with D unresolved. The germline V gene encodes CDR1 SGHDT and CDR2 YYEEEE. The CDR3 consists of 14 residues. With 4 bases removed from V and 5 bases from J, the gap between germline ends came to 12 bases. The CDR3 region is CASSRTSGNEKLFF. The DNA of the CDR3 is TGTGCCAGCAGCCGCACTAGCGGGAATGAAAAACTGTTTTTT.

On this clonotype: The junction and the germline gene differ at one end; a read error may be behind it. The chain employs TRBV24-1 and TRBJ2-3; D is undetermined. Per the germline V gene, CDR1 is KGHDR and CDR2 is SFDVKD. This CDR3 contains 14 residues. CDR3: CATSDWGCKHTHFF. CDR3 coding DNA: TGTGCCACCAGTGATTGGGGTTGTAAGCATACGCATTTTTTT.

This chain uses TRBV10-3 with TRBJ2-7; D is perhaps TRBD1 (5 bases). The CDR3 runs 14 residues. In germline, CDR1 is ENHRY, CDR2 SYGVKD. CDR3 residues: CASSYGAGTYEQYV. CDR3 DNA sequence: TGTGCCAGCAGTTATGGCGCAGGGACCTACGAGCAGTACGTC.

The chain links TRBV7-2 to TRBJ2-3, with D possibly matching TRBD1 (5 bases). The CDR3 loop spans 14 amino acids. The ends were cut back, 5 bases at V and 4 bases at J, with 13 bases in the middle. Germline V gene data show CDR1 as SGHTA and CDR2 as FQGNSA. This CDR3 reads CASSRNRKPDTQYF. CDR3 bases: TGTGCCAGCAGCCGAAACAGGAAGCCAGATACGCAGTATTTT.